This TCR beta chain emerged from a study of identical twins. The CDR3 has 15 amino acids. The V and J ends lost 1 base and 4 bases, in that order; junction bases with no gene match: 5. Note on this clonotype: As yet, its antigen is unknown.

Findings and limits, study-wide: Sequences that were beta out-of-frame showed weaker excess twin sharing.

TCRdb fed the 5' RACE reads into MiXCR, producing one record per CDR3 protein. The top ten clones hold 2.5% to 3.5% of a sample with a few hundred thousand distinct CDR3 sequences, less than 25% of them seen once. These data also formed part of another study, on T cells expressing NK-cell markers. That investigation notes: Seven sequenced donors out of eight were HCMV-seropositive, one seronegative. Researchers report these clonotypes also headed the CD3+CD56-NKG2C+ fraction in four donors.

The clonotype was recovered from a woman younger than 30 in good health. The chain employs TRBV12-3 or TRBV12-4 and TRBJ2-3; 7 bases are a match to TRBD2. The sequenced sample consisted of CD4+ T cells sorted from blood. The CDR3 protein is CASSLVGGEPDTQYF. As DNA, the CDR3 is TGTGCCAGCAGTTTAGTGGGAGGGGAGCCAGATACGCAGTATTTT.